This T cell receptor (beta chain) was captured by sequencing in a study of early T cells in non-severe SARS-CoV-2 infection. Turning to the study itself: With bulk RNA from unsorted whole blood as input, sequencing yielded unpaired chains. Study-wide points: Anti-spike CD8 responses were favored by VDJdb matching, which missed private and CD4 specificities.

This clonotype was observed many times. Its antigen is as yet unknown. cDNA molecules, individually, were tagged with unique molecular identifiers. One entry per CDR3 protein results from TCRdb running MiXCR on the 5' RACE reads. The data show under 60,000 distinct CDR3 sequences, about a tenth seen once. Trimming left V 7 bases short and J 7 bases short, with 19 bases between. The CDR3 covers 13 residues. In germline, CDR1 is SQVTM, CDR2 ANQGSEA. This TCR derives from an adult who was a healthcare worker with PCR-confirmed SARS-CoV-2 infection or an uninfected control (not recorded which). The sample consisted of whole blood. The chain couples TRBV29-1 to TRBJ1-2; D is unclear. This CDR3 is CSDLTPGLIGYTF. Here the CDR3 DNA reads TGCAGCGACTTGACTCCAGGTTTGATTGGCTACACCTTC.